Included here is one TCR beta chain sequence, with context. Its target is not known. This sample is drawn from a study of radiotherapy plus CTLA-4 blockade in lung cancer. General study points: Among reported predictors of response, early blood T cell clone dynamics with interferon-beta performed best.

TCRdb's copy holds only in-frame clones and misses some; the assay was immunoSEQ multiplex PCR. The table includes 58,000 or so clones, around 80% detected once. The receptor's source is a human donor with non-small cell lung cancer who had a complete response to radiotherapy plus ipilimumab. The sequencing here drew on peripheral blood, taken from a patient treated with radiotherapy plus ipilimumab.

CDR3 in amino acids: CASSLNRGRQPQHF. The CDR3, as DNA: TGTGCCAGCAGCTTGAACAGGGGGCGTCAGCCCCAGCATTTT. V gene TRBV5-6 combines with J gene TRBJ1-5, with 9 bases fitting TRBD1. With V trimmed by 1 base and J by 6 bases, 2 bases remained unmatched. CDR1 is SGHDT, CDR2 YYEEEE, per germline. The CDR3 runs 14 residues. The entire variable domain, with the rest obtained from reference TRBV5-6 and TRBJ1-5, is as follows: DAGVTQSPTHLIKTRGQQVTLRCSPKSGHDTVSWYQQALGQGPQFIFQYYEEEERQRGNFPDRFSGHQFPNYSSELNVNALLLGDSALYLCASSLNRGRQPQHFGDGTRLSIL.